This T cell receptor beta chain was profiled in a study of T-cell reconstitution after alpha-beta-depleted transplantation in children. TCRbeta library construction was performed incorporating unique molecular identifiers. TCRdb processed the PCR reads anew with MiXCR; each CDR3 protein has one entry. The sample records fewer than 550,000 distinct CDR3 sequences, over 9.5% being singletons. This clonotype was detected ten times or more. The clonotype was recovered from a child under 10 years old with inherited bone marrow failure, due to receive a stem cell transplant. The sample consisted of PBMCs, taken before TCRalphabeta/CD19-depleted stem cell transplant.

The CDR3 DNA reads as TGTGCCAGCAGCGGAGTAGCGGGAGGCAATGAGCAGTTCTTC. Translating it yields CASSGVAGGNEQFF. The rearrangement links TRBV2 to TRBJ2-1; 10 positions match TRBD2. Looked up from germline, CDR1 is SNHLY and CDR2 is FYNNEI. Germline trimming cut 6 bases from V and 6 bases from J; bases unmatched to any gene: 5. This CDR3 is built from 14 residues.